These 9 T cell receptor beta chains share one sample of origin, sequenced in a study of monozygotic twins with inflammatory bowel disease (dated by TCRdb to between 2019 and 2020). The method behind the library was 5' RACE. Sequencing relied on an Illumina HiSeq 2500. Following TCRdb reprocessing, every CDR3 protein sequence forms one entry, and DNA is not provided. The sample table includes around 100,000 distinct CDR3 sequences. The top ten hold about 2% of the sample. Sequencing was carried out using blood. These receptors came from a human donor with ulcerative colitis or Crohn's disease, or a healthy co-twin of an affected twin (not recorded which).

The rearrangement uses TRBV20-1 and TRBJ2-5; TCRdb selects TRBD2, and the lack of DNA leaves this call unchecked. This CDR3 spans 16 amino acids. Germline lookup yields CDR1 DFQATT and CDR2 SNEGSKA (reference sequence). CDR3 amino acids: CSARGPSGTPRGTQYF.

The chain combines TRBV12-3 or TRBV12-4 with TRBJ2-4; TCRdb's D call of TRBD2 is untestable without DNA. The CDR3 spans 16 residues. CDR3 residues: CASSELAGGVKNMQYF.

The J gene is TRBJ1-2, the V gene TRBV20-1; absent DNA, TCRdb's TRBD1 call cannot be checked. CDR3 length: 13 amino acids. The V gene's germline CDR1 is DFQATT and CDR2 SNEGSKA (reference sequence). CDR3: CSARGGQGSVYTF.

The chain combines TRBV12-3 or TRBV12-4 with TRBJ1-5; no DNA is available, so the TRBD1 call from TCRdb remains unchecked. The length of the CDR3 is 13 residues. The CDR3 here is CATGDRPNQPQHF.

The J gene is TRBJ2-1, the V gene TRBV5-4; TCRdb gives TRBD2 as the D gene, but with no DNA this cannot be confirmed. The CDR3 totals 16 residues. Germline V CDR1 and CDR2: SGHNT, YYREEE (reference sequence). The CDR3 sequence: CASSFGLAGGDNEQFF.

V gene TRBV18 combines with J gene TRBJ1-5; as DNA is missing, the TRBD1 call by TCRdb cannot be tested. The germline CDR1 and CDR2 sequences are KGHSH and LQKENI. CDR3 size: 14 residues. The CDR3 sequence: CASSEGQSNQPQHF.

The chain combines TRBV11-3 with TRBJ2-3; the D gene TCRdb calls, TRBD2, cannot be checked with no DNA. This CDR3 spans 17 amino acids. Per the germline V gene, CDR1 is SGHNT and CDR2 is YENEEA. The CDR3 loop is CASSLAGPSGSADTQYF. Variable domain in full (rest from reference TRBV11-3 and TRBJ2-3): EAGVVQSPRYKIIEKKQPVAFWCNPISGHNTLYWYLQNLGQGPELLIRYENEEAVDDSQLPKDRFSAERLKGVDSTLKIQPAELGDSAVYLCASSLAGPSGSADTQYFGPGTRLTVL.

This chain's CDR3 is CASRAQPSSYEQYF. The chain couples TRBV6-4 to TRBJ2-7; TCRdb outputs TRBD2, but without DNA this stays unchecked. The germline gives CDR1 MRHNA, CDR2 SNTAGT. The CDR3 extends over 14 amino acids.

The CDR3 reads CASRQGSGANVLTF. The V call is TRBV7-9, the J call TRBJ2-6; TCRdb names TRBD2, which stays unverified in the absence of DNA. The CDR3 runs 14 residues. CDR1 and CDR2 from the germline V gene are SEHNR and FQNEAQ (reference sequence).